The 14 T cell receptor beta chains below were found in one sample sequenced in a study of cytomegalovirus exposure and HLA in healthy donors. 60 Vbeta and 13 Jbeta primers were used in PCR. Assay: immunoSEQ multiplex PCR; the TCRdb copy retains only in-frame clones and omits some. The table shows around 170,000 clones, with about three quarters occurring only once. The material sequenced was PBMCs. The receptors here all came from a man aged 18 to 29 in good health and CMV-seronegative.

This clone was counted only a few times. J is TRBJ2-7 and V is TRBV6-5, with TRBD2 as a possible D gene (5 bases). V was shortened by 4 bases and J by 0 bases, with 10 bases between the two germline ends. The CDR3 covers 14 residues. Germline CDR1 MNHEY, CDR2 SVGAGI. The CDR3 spells CASSSAGGSYEQYF. CDR3 DNA: TGTGCCAGCAGTTCGGCGGGTGGCTCCTACGAGCAGTACTTC.

V usage is TRBV6-1 and J usage is TRBJ1-2; TRBD1 might be the D (5 bases). Trimming stripped 1 base from V and 8 bases from J, with 17 bases between. Germline assignment: CDR1 MNHNS and CDR2 SASEGT. The CDR3 runs to 15 residues. The CDR3 spells CASSEGGVGGRGYTF. For the CDR3, the DNA is TGTGCCAGCAGTGAAGGCGGAGTTGGGGGGAGAGGCTACACCTTC.

The chain joins TRBV6-5 to TRBJ1-2; TRBD1 aligns across 11 bases. Germline V gene sequence: CDR1 MNHEY, CDR2 SVGAGI. CDR3 length: 13 amino acids. V gave up 6 bases and J gave up 6 bases; unmatched junction bases: 3. This CDR3 is CASRRTGGDGYTF. The CDR3 DNA follows: TGTGCCAGCAGGCGGACAGGGGGCGATGGCTACACCTTC.

The gene calls are TRBV25-1 and TRBJ2-7, with 10 bases matching TRBD1. The CDR3 consists of 16 residues. J lost 6 bases, V lost 0 bases, and 8 bases had no gene match. Germline-derived CDR1 and CDR2 are MGHDK and SYGVNS. The CDR3 here is CASSEYRGTGVGEQYF. CDR3 sequence (DNA): TGTGCCAGCAGTGAATATAGGGGGACAGGGGTCGGCGAGCAGTACTTC.

This clone was counted between two and nine times. V gene TRBV2 combines with J gene TRBJ1-6; the match to TRBD1 covers 7 bases. Germline V gene data show CDR1 as SNHLY and CDR2 as FYNNEI. V was pared by 6 bases and J by 9 bases, with 8 bases of the junction left unmatched. This CDR3 region has 14 residues. CDR3 sequence (DNA): TGTGCCAGCAGAAAAACAGGGGTGGGTTCACCCCTCCACTTT. Amino acid sequence: CASRKTGVGSPLHF.

A few counts support this clone. The rearrangement joins TRBV19 to TRBJ2-7; 7 bases map to TRBD2. The V and J ends lost 1 base and 3 bases, in that order; junction bases with no gene match: 0. The CDR3 spans 13 residues. CDR1 and CDR2 (germline): LNHDA, SQIVND (reference sequence). The CDR3 spells CASSIGEGYEQYF. As DNA, the CDR3 is TGTGCCAGTAGTATAGGGGAGGGCTACGAGCAGTACTTC.

The chain is built from TRBV7-2 and TRBJ1-1, with TRBD1 matching 8 bases. CDR1 SGHTA and CDR2 FQGNSA come from the germline V gene. V gave up 5 bases and J gave up 2 bases; unmatched junction bases: 7. The length of the CDR3 is 15 residues. The CDR3 is CASSPSGQVNTEAFF. CDR3 nucleotide sequence: TGTGCCAGCAGCCCGTCGGGACAGGTTAACACTGAAGCTTTCTTT.

J is TRBJ2-1 and V is TRBV4-1, with TRBD2 matching over 8 bases. Trimming removed 2 bases from V and 2 bases from J; junction bases left unmatched: 2. Germline CDR1 and CDR2: MGHRA and YSYEKL. CDR3 length: 15 amino acids. CDR3 DNA sequence: TGCGCCAGCAGCCAAATTAGCGGGACCTACAATGAGCAGTTCTTC. The encoded protein is CASSQISGTYNEQFF.

V is TRBV10-3 and J is TRBJ1-2; D unresolved. The V end was cut by 10 bases, the J end by 3 bases, with 12 bases between. Per germline, CDR1 ENHRY and CDR2 SYGVKD. The length of the CDR3 is 12 residues. CDR3 sequence (DNA): TGTGCCACTCGAGGGTCTGACTATGGCTACACCTTC. Its translation: CATRGSDYGYTF.

Here the CDR3 reads CASSLESSYNSPLHF. CDR3 DNA sequence: TGTGCCAGCAGCTTGGAGAGCTCCTATAATTCACCCCTCCACTTT. The chain recombines TRBV5-4 with TRBJ1-6; no clear D. CDR1 SGHNT and CDR2 YYREEE come from the germline V gene (reference sequence). This CDR3 has 15 residues. Trimming cost V 0 bases and J 0 bases, with 4 bases left between them.

The rearrangement joins TRBV7-2 to TRBJ2-1; 11 bases are shared with TRBD1. The CDR3 runs 16 residues. The ends lost 5 bases at V and 7 bases at J; junction bases unmatched: 10. The germline gives CDR1 SGHTA, CDR2 FQGNSA. The CDR3 spells CASSRRTGGFVNEQFF. CDR3 coding DNA: TGTGCCAGCAGCCGCCGGACAGGGGGCTTTGTGAATGAGCAGTTCTTC.

The table lists this clone with a few counts. This chain links TRBV28 with TRBJ2-7; 13 bases agree with TRBD2. The CDR3 contains 16 residues. Germline CDR1 and CDR2: MDHEN and SYDVKM. V lost 3 bases to trimming and J lost 9 bases; unmatched junction nucleotides: 11. In DNA, the CDR3 is TGTGCCAGCAGTTTTTTGTCCGGGACTAGCGGGGCGGGGCAGTACTTC. This codes for CASSFLSGTSGAGQYF.

CDR3 loop: CASSVDRTGGISPLHF. The CDR3 region has the DNA TGTGCCAGCAGCGTAGACAGGACAGGAGGAATTTCACCCCTCCACTTT. The J gene is TRBJ1-6, the V gene TRBV9, with TRBD1 matching 7 bases. This CDR3 has 16 amino acids. CDR1 and CDR2 (germline): SGDLS, YYNGEE. V lost 0 bases and J lost 9; bases outside the gene matches: 9.

The chain is built from TRBV30 and TRBJ1-3; a weak D match, TRBD1 (5 bases). Trimming took 7 bases from V and 3 from J, leaving 7 bases between them. The CDR3 is 11 amino acids. Germline CDR1 reads GTSNPN; CDR2 reads SVGIG (reference sequence). CDR3 nucleotides: TGTGCCTTGGGGGGTGGAAACACCATATATTTT. It translates to CALGGGNTIYF.